The following is a TCR beta chain sequence with its context. Its specificity is unknown. The CDR3 goes on 3 residues after the read ends, and that part is filled in from the germline J gene. The sample comes from a study of T cells in women clearing cervical HPV infection. Study as a whole: Case blood drawn at lesion detection; control blood after infection cleared. Cases' blood sampling followed lesion detection by median around 150 days (90 to 200).

Between the trimmed V and J ends, which lost 1 base and 4 bases, there was a span of 10 bases. Germline lookup yields CDR1 MDHEN and CDR2 SYDVKM. The length of the CDR3 is 15 residues. Notes on the study in general: It is unknown whether associations predate infection; no effector/memory or HPV-specific sorting.

Prevalent HPV16 infections were excluded; only incident single HPV16 infections included. TCRdb keeps only in-frame clones here, not all; method: immunoSEQ multiplex PCR. This sample's table reports about 22,000 clones. This TCR was sampled from a woman aged 18 to 69 with a cervical HPV16 infection that either progressed to CIN3+ or cleared (not recorded which). Sequences were obtained from blood buffy coat. V and J are TRBV28 and TRBJ2-2, with D possibly TRBD1 on 5 matching bases. The part of the CDR3 DNA that was read is TGTGCCAGCAGTTTATACAGGCGATCCACCGGGGAG. This codes for CASSLYRRSTGE. The complete CDR3 sequence is CASSLYRRSTGELFF.